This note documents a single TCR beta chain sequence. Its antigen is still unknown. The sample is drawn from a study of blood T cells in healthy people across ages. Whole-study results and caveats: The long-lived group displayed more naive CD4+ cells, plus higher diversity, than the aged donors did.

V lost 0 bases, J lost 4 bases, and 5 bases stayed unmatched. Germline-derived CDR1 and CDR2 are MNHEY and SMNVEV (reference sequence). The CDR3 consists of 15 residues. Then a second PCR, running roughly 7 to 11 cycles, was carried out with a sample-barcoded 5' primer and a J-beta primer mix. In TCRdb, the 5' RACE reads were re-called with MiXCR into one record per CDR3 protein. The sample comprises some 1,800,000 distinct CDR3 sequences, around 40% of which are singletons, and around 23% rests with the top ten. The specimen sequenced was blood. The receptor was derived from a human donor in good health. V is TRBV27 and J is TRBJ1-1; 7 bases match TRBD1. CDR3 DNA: TGTGCCAGCAGTTTATCGGGACAGACAATCACTGAAGCTTTCTTT. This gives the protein CASSLSGQTITEAFF.